Shown below are 26 T cell receptor beta chains from a single sample sequenced in a study of T cells in localized non-small cell lung cancer. The table came from immunoSEQ multiplex PCR; TCRdb's copy has only in-frame clones and leaves some out. Among 35,000 to 40,000 clones, approximately 83% were seen once, and the ten largest hold around 6.4%. The sequencing used peripheral blood, collected before any cancer treatment. The receptor source for this set is a man aged 40 to 75 with stage I lung adenocarcinoma.

This chain connects TRBV5-4 to TRBJ2-7, with 7 bases that match TRBD1. This CDR3 has 14 residues. V trimming: 0 bases; J trimming: 2 bases; junction bases outside the gene matches: 2. CDR1 is SGHNT, CDR2 YYREEE, per germline (reference sequence). The CDR3 DNA follows: TGTGCCAGCAGCTTGGCGGGACAGACCTACGAGCAGTACTTC. Translation gives CASSLAGQTYEQYF.

This clone was observed a handful of times. This sequence joins TRBV19 and TRBJ1-5; the D is unclear. The CDR3 length is 15 residues. The germline gives CDR1 LNHDA, CDR2 SQIVND (reference sequence). The ends were cut back, 6 bases at V and 3 bases at J, with 15 bases in the middle. The CDR3 reads CASREVPEFNQPQHF. Written as DNA, the CDR3 is TGTGCCAGTAGAGAAGTCCCGGAATTCAATCAGCCCCAGCATTTT.

The chain couples TRBV7-9 to TRBJ2-1, with a weak D call TRBD2 (5 bases). This CDR3 spans 17 amino acids. With 5 bases removed from V and 9 bases from J, the gap between germline ends came to 26 bases. Per germline, CDR1 SEHNR and CDR2 FQNEAQ (reference sequence). CDR3 sequence reads: CASSPRGSAGPYGEQFF. CDR3 coding DNA: TGTGCCAGCAGCCCCCGAGGTAGCGCGGGCCCCTACGGTGAGCAGTTCTTC.

The rearrangement uses TRBV10-3 and TRBJ2-1, with TRBD2 identical over 14 bases. V shed 1 base and J 9 bases; nucleotides not matched to a gene: 2. The CDR3 is made up of 15 amino acids. The V gene's germline CDR1 is ENHRY and CDR2 SYGVKD. CDR3 loop: CAISELGLAGAEQFF. In nucleotides, the CDR3 is TGTGCCATCAGTGAGTTGGGACTAGCGGGAGCTGAGCAGTTCTTC.

This chain joins TRBV6-1 and TRBJ1-1; D perhaps matches TRBD1 (5 bases). The CDR3 is made up of 13 amino acids. Germline assignment: CDR1 MNHNS and CDR2 SASEGT. V was trimmed by 6 bases and J by 11 bases, leaving 19 bases between them. DNA for the CDR3: TGTGCCAGCAGGATGGACGCCGGGGGTGCGGCTTTCTTT. Amino acids: CASRMDAGGAAFF.

In the case of this clone: This may stem from a read error, because a much larger clone lies one nucleotide away. The J gene is TRBJ2-7, the V gene TRBV6-5, with D possibly being TRBD1 or TRBD2 (5 bases each). Trimming took off 5 bases at V and 0 bases at J, with 11 bases between the two ends. The germline V gene has CDR1 MNHEY and CDR2 SVGAGI. The CDR3 length is 14 residues. CDR3: CASSEPGTSYEQYF. CDR3 in DNA: TGTGCCAGCAGTGAACCCGGGACCTCCTACGAGCAGTACTTC.

This chain uses TRBV20-1 with TRBJ2-1; D ambiguous. This CDR3 spans 10 amino acids. The germline gives CDR1 DFQATT, CDR2 SNEGSKA (reference sequence). Trimming stripped 6 bases from V and 13 bases from J, with 13 bases between. DNA for the CDR3: TGCAGTGCCACCCCAGCTTCTCAGTTCTTC. Protein: CSATPASQFF.

This chain uses TRBV5-1 with TRBJ2-1, with D tentatively TRBD1 or TRBD2 (5 bases each). Germline-derived CDR1 and CDR2 are SGHRS and YFSETQ. The CDR3 length is 15 residues. With 4 bases removed from V and 2 bases from J, the gap between germline ends came to 13 bases. The CDR3 bases are TGCGCCAGCAGCACCCACCGGGACGCCTACAATGAGCAGTTCTTC. This encodes CASSTHRDAYNEQFF.

In its sample, this clone was seen once. The chain combines TRBV10-3 with TRBJ1-1; 9 bases line up with TRBD1. CDR1 ENHRY and CDR2 SYGVKD come from the germline V gene. The CDR3 consists of 15 residues. The trim removed 6 bases at V and 1 base at J, leaving 6 bases unmatched. The CDR3 loop reads CAIRHGTGSNTEAFF. The CDR3 coding sequence is TGTGCCATCAGACACGGGACAGGGTCGAACACTGAAGCTTTCTTT.

The rearrangement links TRBV7-9 to TRBJ2-3, with D perhaps matching TRBD2 (5 bases). V was trimmed by 2 bases and J by 6 bases, leaving 15 bases between them. The CDR3 consists of 15 residues. Germline values: CDR1 SEHNR, CDR2 FQNEAQ (reference sequence). CDR3 coding DNA: TGTGCCAGCAGCTTATTTACATTGGCGGGTGATACGCAGTATTTT. This gives the protein CASSLFTLAGDTQYF.

The chain joins TRBV4-1 to TRBJ1-1; D remains unclear. V shed 3 bases and J shed 4 bases, with 9 bases lying between them. The CDR3 has 13 amino acids. Germline CDR1 reads MGHRA; CDR2 reads YSYEKL. CDR3 in amino acids: CASSQPEGTEAFF. The CDR3 DNA follows: TGCGCCAGCAGCCAGCCGGAGGGCACTGAAGCTTTCTTT.

V gene TRBV9 combines with J gene TRBJ2-1; D might be TRBD1 (5 bases). Germline V gene lookup returns CDR1 SGDLS and CDR2 YYNGEE. The CDR3 has 14 amino acids. The ends were cut back, 0 bases at V and 7 bases at J, with 11 bases in the middle. The CDR3 DNA sequence: TGTGCCAGCAGCGTAGCCGCTAGGGGAAATGAGCAGTTCTTC. Its protein is CASSVAARGNEQFF.

The V call is TRBV28, the J call TRBJ1-4; possibly TRBD1 for D (6 bases). The CDR3 contains 16 residues. CDR1 and CDR2 (germline): MDHEN, SYDVKM. Trimming removed 0 bases at V and 8 bases at J, with 16 bases between. The CDR3 coding sequence is TGTGCCAGCAGTTTATGGCTAAGGGACACGCGGGAAAAACTGTTTTTT. Its protein is CASSLWLRDTREKLFF.

This clone was observed a single time. This chain uses TRBV9 with TRBJ2-3; D perhaps matches TRBD2 (6 bases). In germline, CDR1 is SGDLS, CDR2 YYNGEE. The V end lost 4 bases, the J end lost 5 bases, and 11 bases lay between the germline ends. The CDR3 loop spans 13 amino acids. As DNA, the CDR3 is TGTGCCAGCAGCAATGGGGACTTAGATACGCAGTATTTT. This sequence encodes CASSNGDLDTQYF. The full variable domain, rest sourced from reference TRBV9 and TRBJ2-3, is DSGVTQTPKHLITATGQRVTLRCSPRSGDLSVYWYQQSLDQGLQFLIQYYNGEERAKGNILERFSAQQFPDLHSELNLSSLELGDSALYFCASSNGDLDTQYFGPGTRLTVL.

With regard to this clone: The sample holds other DNA sequences that translate to the same CDR3. The J gene is TRBJ1-2, the V gene TRBV5-6, with 9 positions matching TRBD1. Germline lookup yields CDR1 SGHDT and CDR2 YYEEEE. With V trimmed by 2 bases and J by 6 bases, 2 bases remained unmatched. This CDR3 spans 13 amino acids. In DNA, the CDR3 is TGTGCCAGCAGCTTCCGACAGGGGGATGGCTACACCTTC. Translated: CASSFRQGDGYTF.

J is TRBJ2-7 and V is TRBV5-5; D possibly corresponds to TRBD2 (6 bases). Between the trimmed V and J ends, which lost 4 bases and 3 bases, there was a span of 17 bases. Germline CDR1 is SGHKS and CDR2 is YYEKEE (reference sequence). The CDR3 is made up of 15 amino acids. Written as DNA, the CDR3 is TGTGCCAGCAGCCTGTCGAGTAGCGGAGACTACGAGCAGTACTTC. This translates into CASSLSSSGDYEQYF.

The rearrangement joins TRBV2 to TRBJ2-5; 10 bases are shared with TRBD1. The DNA end lines up better with TRBJ2-7; the J call may be wrong. From germline, CDR1 is SNHLY and CDR2 FYNNEI. The CDR3 is 13 amino acids. CDR3 sequence reads: CASKGQGSYEQYF. The CDR3 DNA sequence: TGTGCCAGCAAGGGACAGGGGTCCTACGAGCAGTACTTC.

The chain employs TRBV11-3 and TRBJ2-2; 10 positions match TRBD2. The CDR3 is 14 amino acids. Germline V gene data show CDR1 as SGHNT and CDR2 as YENEEA. J was trimmed by 5 bases and V by 8 bases; bases with no gene match: 5. This CDR3 is CASRELAGTGELFF. The CDR3 DNA follows: TGTGCCAGCCGGGAACTAGCGGGAACCGGGGAGCTGTTTTTT.

This clone was picked up one time. The gene calls are TRBV7-9 and TRBJ2-7; 9 nucleotides agree with TRBD1. Germline loops: CDR1 SEHNR, CDR2 FQNEAQ (reference sequence). This CDR3 has 13 residues. V was clipped by 5 bases and J by 4 bases; unmatched bases: 3. CDR3 nucleotide sequence: TGTGCCAGCAGCCGGGACAGGGAATACGAGCAGTACTTC. Amino acids: CASSRDREYEQYF.

The chain combines TRBV7-2 with TRBJ2-7, with D possibly matching TRBD1 (6 bases). The CDR3 length is 13 residues. Germline CDR1 SGHTA, CDR2 FQGNSA. The V and J ends lost 5 bases and 3 bases respectively, with 11 bases between them. The CDR3 here is CASSPGTHYEQYF. DNA for the CDR3: TGTGCCAGCAGCCCCGGGACACACTACGAGCAGTACTTC.

The chain couples TRBV7-9 to TRBJ2-2; D may be TRBD2 (6 bases). V was clipped by 11 bases and J by 5 bases, with 12 bases between them. CDR3 length: 12 residues. Germline V lookup: CDR1 SEHNR, CDR2 FQNEAQ (reference sequence). The CDR3 bases are TGTGCCGGTCGGAGGGATACCGGGGAGCTGTTTTTT. Translated: CAGRRDTGELFF.

The chain uses TRBV30 and TRBJ2-1; 11 bases fit TRBD2. V dropped 1 base and J dropped 7; count of bases not matched to a gene: 9. CDR1 GTSNPN and CDR2 SVGIG come from the germline V gene (reference sequence). The length of the CDR3 is 16 residues. CDR3 region: CAWSDRLAGWVNEQFF. In DNA form, the CDR3 reads TGTGCCTGGAGTGACCGACTAGCGGGATGGGTTAATGAGCAGTTCTTC.

The rearrangement uses TRBV25-1 and TRBJ2-2, with D unresolved. The V gene lost 3 bases and the J gene lost 5 bases, with 7 bases spanning the gap. This CDR3 contains 13 residues. Germline CDR1 reads MGHDK; CDR2 reads SYGVNS. The CDR3 sequence is CASSEVGTGELFF. In nucleotides, the CDR3 is TGTGCCAGCAGTGAGGTTGGGACCGGGGAGCTGTTTTTT.

The gene calls are TRBV7-3 and TRBJ2-2; 9 bases are a match to TRBD1. Germline CDR1 SGHTA, CDR2 FQGTGA. CDR3 length equals 15 residues. The junction had 7 bases not matched to a gene; V was cut back by 8 bases and J by 3 bases. CDR3 nucleotides: TGTGCCAGCGCGCGGACAGGGGTTGACACCGGGGAGCTGTTTTTT. Its protein product is CASARTGVDTGELFF.

The chain has TRBV2 and TRBJ2-4, with 8 bases identical to TRBD2. V shed 5 bases, J shed 8 bases, and the junction held 8 bases outside the gene matches. The CDR3 spans 14 residues. From germline, CDR1 is SNHLY and CDR2 FYNNEI. This chain's CDR3 is CASSYGTSSDIQYF. The CDR3 DNA reads TGTGCCAGCAGTTATGGGACTAGTTCGGACATTCAGTACTTC.

This clone has only one observation. The genes are TRBV10-3 and TRBJ2-7; TRBD1 agrees at 7 bases. Germline CDR1 is ENHRY and CDR2 is SYGVKD. This CDR3 is built from 15 residues. The J segment lost 2 bases and the V segment lost 3 bases, leaving 7 bases of the junction unmatched. CDR3 in amino acids: CAISDPGQSTYEQYF. In DNA, the CDR3 is TGTGCCATCAGTGATCCGGGACAGTCTACCTACGAGCAGTACTTC.